The rows below give T cell receptor beta chains drawn from one sample of a study of cytomegalovirus exposure and HLA in healthy donors. The protocol was immunoSEQ multiplex PCR, while the TCRdb copy is restricted to in-frame clones and leaves out a portion. The sample contains about 160,000 clones, just under 80% of which appear only once. The sequenced sample was PBMCs. Receptors were obtained from a woman aged 45-65 years in good health and CMV-seronegative. The CDR3 runs from the conserved cysteine through the conserved F or W. D genes are given only for firm matches. Some rows have no size entry. The others give once, few or many, or a class for an expanded clone.

J: TRBJ2-1
V: TRBV6-5
size: few
D: TRBD2
DNA: TGTGCCAGCAGTTCAGGGACTAGTTGGGTCTTC
CDR3: CASSSGTSWVF

J: TRBJ2-5
V: TRBV10-3
size: NA
D: TRBD2
DNA: TGTGCCATCAGTGAGTCGACCAAACGGGGGGGGGAAGAGACCCAGTACTTC
CDR3: CAISESTKRGGEETQYF

J: TRBJ1-2
V: TRBV19
size: NA
D: TRBD1
DNA: TGTGCCAGTAGAGAACTTTCAGGGGGCGCCGCCTATGGCTACACCTTC
CDR3: CASRELSGGAAYGYTF

J: TRBJ1-2
V: TRBV7-2
size: NA
D: NA
DNA: TGTGCCAGCAGCTTAGCAGGGATTAGCGGCTATGGCTACACCTTC
CDR3: CASSLAGISGYGYTF

J: TRBJ2-3
V: TRBV6-1
size: NA
D: NA
DNA: TGTGCCACAAGAGATGACAGGAGCACAGATACGCAGTATTTT
CDR3: CATRDDRSTDTQYF

J: TRBJ1-2
V: TRBV4-2
size: NA
D: NA
DNA: TGTGCCAGCAGCCAAGAAGCAGGACAGTTTTATGGCTACACCTTC
CDR3: CASSQEAGQFYGYTF

J: TRBJ2-7
V: TRBV18
size: NA
D: TRBD2
DNA: TGTGCCAGCTCAGGGACTAGCGGGGGGGTCTACGAGCAGTACTTC
CDR3: CASSGTSGGVYEQYF

J: TRBJ2-1
V: TRBV18
size: NA
D: NA
DNA: TGTGCCAGCTCACCCTGGGGCAGGCGGAGCTCCTACAATGAGCAGTTCTTC
CDR3: CASSPWGRRSSYNEQFF

J: TRBJ2-7
V: TRBV5-6
size: few
D: NA
DNA: TGTGCCAGCAGCTCTATGAGCCTTTGGGAGCAGTACTTC
CDR3: CASSSMSLWEQYF

J: TRBJ1-3
V: TRBV5-1
size: NA
D: TRBD1
DNA: TGCGCCAGCAGCTCGGACAGGGGCTCTGGAAACACCATATATTTT
CDR3: CASSSDRGSGNTIYF

J: TRBJ1-1
V: TRBV19
size: NA
D: TRBD1
DNA: TGTGCCAGTAGTCCCTGGACAGGGAACACTGAAGCTTTCTTT
CDR3: CASSPWTGNTEAFF

J: TRBJ1-3
V: TRBV7-9
size: NA
D: TRBD1
DNA: TGTGCCCAGGACAGGGAAAACACCATATATTTT
CDR3: CAQDRENTIYF

J: TRBJ1-3
V: TRBV5-6
size: NA
D: NA
DNA: TGTGCCAGCAGCCTGGTGGGCAAACCTGGAAACACCATATATTTT
CDR3: CASSLVGKPGNTIYF

J: TRBJ1-1
V: TRBV25-1
size: NA
D: NA
DNA: TGTGCCAGCAGTGAGCGGGGTGGAGGCATGAACACTGAAGCTTTCTTT
CDR3: CASSERGGGMNTEAFF

J: TRBJ2-1
V: TRBV7-8
size: NA
D: TRBD2
DNA: TGTGCCAGCAGCTTAGTGGCGGGAGGGCCTTATGAGCAGTTCTTC
CDR3: CASSLVAGGPYEQFF

J: TRBJ1-4
V: TRBV10-3
size: once
D: NA
DNA: TGTGCCATCAGTGACCACGGTGAAAAACTGTTTTTT
CDR3: CAISDHGEKLFF

J: TRBJ2-5
V: TRBV7-8
size: NA
D: TRBD2
DNA: TGTGCCAGCAATGGGGGAGGGAAACAAGAGACCCAGTACTTC
CDR3: CASNGGGKQETQYF

J: TRBJ1-2
V: TRBV10-3
size: NA
D: TRBD1
DNA: TGTGCCATCAGTCAGGACAGGGTGAGGGGAAGAAGCTATGGCTACACCTTC
CDR3: CAISQDRVRGRSYGYTF

J: TRBJ1-2
V: TRBV6-5
size: once
D: NA
DNA: TGTGCCAGCAGTTACTCGAATCCCAGGGTTGAAGGCTACACCTTC
CDR3: CASSYSNPRVEGYTF

J: TRBJ2-5
V: TRBV18
size: NA
D: NA
DNA: TGTGCCAGCTCACCTCTTGACAGGTTGGAGACCCAGTACTTC
CDR3: CASSPLDRLETQYF

J: TRBJ2-5
V: TRBV27
size: few
D: TRBD1
DNA: TGTGCCAGCAGTAGCCACAGGGGGCGAGCAGAGACCCAGTACTTC
CDR3: CASSSHRGRAETQYF

J: TRBJ2-3
V: TRBV19
size: NA
D: TRBD1
DNA: TGTGCCAGTAGTGTTCGACAGGGGGAGACAGATACGCAGTATTTT
CDR3: CASSVRQGETDTQYF

J: TRBJ2-5
V: TRBV25-1
size: once
D: TRBD2
DNA: TGTGCCAGCCTACTGACTAGCGGGGGGGCAGAGACCCAGTACTTC
CDR3: CASLLTSGGAETQYF

J: TRBJ2-1
V: TRBV4-3
size: NA
D: TRBD2
DNA: TGCGCCAGCAGCTTCTCACTAGCGGCGTCGTCGGGTGAGCAGTTCTTC
CDR3: CASSFSLAASSGEQFF

J: TRBJ2-1
V: TRBV6-4
size: NA
D: NA
DNA: TGTGCCAGCAGTGTCGCTAGCAACAATGAGCAGTTCTTC
CDR3: CASSVASNNEQFF

J: TRBJ1-1
V: TRBV14
size: few
D: NA
DNA: TGTGCCAGCAGCCCCCTTAAGAACACTGAAGCTTTCTTT
CDR3: CASSPLKNTEAFF

J: TRBJ2-5
V: TRBV11-2
size: NA
D: NA
DNA: TGTGCCAGCAGCCCCTACCGGGGACTCCGGCGGGAGACCCAGTACTTC
CDR3: CASSPYRGLRRETQYF

J: TRBJ2-3
V: TRBV15
size: once
D: NA
DNA: TGTGCCACCAGCAGGGACTACAGCACAGATACGCAGTATTTT
CDR3: CATSRDYSTDTQYF

J: TRBJ1-1
V: TRBV5-1
size: NA
D: NA
DNA: TGCGCCAGCAGCGAGGGCACTGAAGCTTTCTTT
CDR3: CASSEGTEAFF

J: TRBJ1-3
V: TRBV6-9
size: NA
D: NA
DNA: TGTGCCAGCAGCCCGACAGACAGCGCTGGAAACACCATATATTTT
CDR3: CASSPTDSAGNTIYF

J: TRBJ2-7
V: TRBV7-9
size: NA
D: NA
DNA: TGTGCCAGCAGCTTAGCAAACAGGCCGAGCGAGCAGTACTTC
CDR3: CASSLANRPSEQYF